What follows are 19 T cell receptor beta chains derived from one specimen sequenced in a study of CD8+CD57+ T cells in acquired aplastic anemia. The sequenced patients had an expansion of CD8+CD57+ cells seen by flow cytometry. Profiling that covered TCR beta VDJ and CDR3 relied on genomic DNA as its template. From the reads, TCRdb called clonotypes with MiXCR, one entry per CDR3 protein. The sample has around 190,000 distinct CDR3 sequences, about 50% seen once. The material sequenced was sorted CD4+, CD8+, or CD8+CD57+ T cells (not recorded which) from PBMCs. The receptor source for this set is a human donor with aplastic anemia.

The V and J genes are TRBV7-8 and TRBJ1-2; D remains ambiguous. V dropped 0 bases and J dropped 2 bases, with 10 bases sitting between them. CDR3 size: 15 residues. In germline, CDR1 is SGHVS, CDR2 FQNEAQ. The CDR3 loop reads CASSLARAANYGYTF. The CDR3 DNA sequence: TGTGCCAGCAGCTTAGCGCGCGCGGCAAACTATGGCTACACCTTC.

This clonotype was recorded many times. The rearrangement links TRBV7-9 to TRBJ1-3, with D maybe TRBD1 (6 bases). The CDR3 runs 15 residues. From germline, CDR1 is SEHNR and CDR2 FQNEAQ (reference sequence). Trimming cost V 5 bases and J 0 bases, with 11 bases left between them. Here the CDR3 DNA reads TGTGCCAGCAGCCACAGGGAAAACTCTGGAAACACCATATATTTT. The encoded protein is CASSHRENSGNTIYF.

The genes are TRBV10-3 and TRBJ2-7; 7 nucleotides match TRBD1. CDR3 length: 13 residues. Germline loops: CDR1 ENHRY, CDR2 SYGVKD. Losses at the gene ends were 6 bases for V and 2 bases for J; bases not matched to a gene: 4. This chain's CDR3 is CAISQGQPYEQYF. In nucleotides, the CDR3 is TGTGCCATCAGCCAGGGACAGCCCTACGAGCAGTACTTC.

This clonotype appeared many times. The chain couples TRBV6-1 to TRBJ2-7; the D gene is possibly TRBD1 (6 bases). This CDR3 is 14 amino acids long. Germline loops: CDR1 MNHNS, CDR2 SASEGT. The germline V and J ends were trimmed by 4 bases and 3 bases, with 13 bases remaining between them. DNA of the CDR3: TGTGCCAGCAGTGGCAGGGGAAAGATCTACGAGCAGTACTTC. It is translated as CASSGRGKIYEQYF.

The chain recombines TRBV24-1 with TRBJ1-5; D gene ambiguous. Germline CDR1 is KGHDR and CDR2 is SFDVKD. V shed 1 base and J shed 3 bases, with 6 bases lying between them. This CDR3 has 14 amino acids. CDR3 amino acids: CATSDLGYNQPQHF. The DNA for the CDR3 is TGTGCCACCAGTGATTTAGGGTACAATCAGCCCCAGCATTTT.

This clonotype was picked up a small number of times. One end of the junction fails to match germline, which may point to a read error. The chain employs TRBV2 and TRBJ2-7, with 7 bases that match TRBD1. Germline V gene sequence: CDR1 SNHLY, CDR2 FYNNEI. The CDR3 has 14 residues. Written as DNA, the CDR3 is TGTGCCAGCAGCCCCTCGACAGGGAGCCACGAGCAGTGCTTC. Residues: CASSPSTGSHEQCF. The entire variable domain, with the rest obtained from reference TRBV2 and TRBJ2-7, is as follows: EPEVTQTPSHQVTQMGQEVILRCVPISNHLYFYWYRQILGQKVEFLVSFYNNEISEKSEIFDDQFSVERPDGSNFTLKIRSTKLEDSAMYFCASSPSTGSHEQCFGPGTRLTVT.

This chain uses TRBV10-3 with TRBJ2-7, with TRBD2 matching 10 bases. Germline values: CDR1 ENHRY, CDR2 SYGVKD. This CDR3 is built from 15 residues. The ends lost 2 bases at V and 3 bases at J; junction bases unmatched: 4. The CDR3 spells CAISEPWTSGYEQYF. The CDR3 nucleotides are TGTGCCATCAGTGAGCCTTGGACTAGCGGCTACGAGCAGTACTTC.

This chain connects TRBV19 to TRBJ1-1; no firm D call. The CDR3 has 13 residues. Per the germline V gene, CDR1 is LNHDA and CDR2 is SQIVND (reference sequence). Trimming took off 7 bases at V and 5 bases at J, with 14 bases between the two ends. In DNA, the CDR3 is TGTGCCAGTACCCTGTCGAGGGTAACTGAAGCTTTCTTT. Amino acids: CASTLSRVTEAFF.

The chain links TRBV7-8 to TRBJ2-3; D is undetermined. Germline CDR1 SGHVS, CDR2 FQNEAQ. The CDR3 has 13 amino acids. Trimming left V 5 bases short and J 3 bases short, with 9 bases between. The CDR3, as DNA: TGTGCCAGCAGCCCCTCCAGGACAGATACGCAGTATTTT. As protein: CASSPSRTDTQYF. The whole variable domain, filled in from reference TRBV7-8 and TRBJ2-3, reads GAGVSQSPRYKVAKRGQDVALRCDPISGHVSLFWYQQALGQGPEFLTYFQNEAQLDKSGLPSDRFFAERPEGSVSTLKIQRTQQEDSAVYLCASSPSRTDTQYFGPGTRLTVL.

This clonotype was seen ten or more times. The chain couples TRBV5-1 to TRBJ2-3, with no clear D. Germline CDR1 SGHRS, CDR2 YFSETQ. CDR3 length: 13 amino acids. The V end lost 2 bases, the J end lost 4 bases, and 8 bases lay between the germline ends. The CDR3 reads CASSFSRPDTQYF. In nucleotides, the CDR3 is TGCGCCAGCAGCTTTTCCCGGCCAGATACGCAGTATTTT.

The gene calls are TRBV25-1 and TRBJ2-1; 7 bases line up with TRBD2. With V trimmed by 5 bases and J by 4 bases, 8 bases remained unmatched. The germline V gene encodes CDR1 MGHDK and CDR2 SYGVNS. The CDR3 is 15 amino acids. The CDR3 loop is CASSFGLAEYNEQFF. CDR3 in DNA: TGTGCCAGCAGTTTTGGGCTAGCGGAATACAATGAGCAGTTCTTC. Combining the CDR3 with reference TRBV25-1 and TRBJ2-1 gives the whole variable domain EADIYQTPRYLVIGTGKKITLECSQTMGHDKMYWYQQDPGMELHLIHYSYGVNSTEKGDLSSESTVSRIRTEHFPLTLESARPSHTSQYLCASSFGLAEYNEQFFGPGTRLTVL.

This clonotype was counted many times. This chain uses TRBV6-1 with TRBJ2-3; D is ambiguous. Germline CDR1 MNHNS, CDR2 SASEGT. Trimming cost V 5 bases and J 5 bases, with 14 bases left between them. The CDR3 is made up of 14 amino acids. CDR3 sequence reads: CASSLALLGDTQYF. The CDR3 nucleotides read TGTGCCAGCAGTCTCGCCCTTTTAGGAGATACGCAGTATTTT.

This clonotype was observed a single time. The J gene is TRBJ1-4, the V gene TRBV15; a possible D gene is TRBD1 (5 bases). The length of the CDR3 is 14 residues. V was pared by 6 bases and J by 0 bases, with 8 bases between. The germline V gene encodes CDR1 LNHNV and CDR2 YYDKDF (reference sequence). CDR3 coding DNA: TGTGCCACCAGGATACAGGCAACTAATGAAAAACTGTTTTTT. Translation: CATRIQATNEKLFF.

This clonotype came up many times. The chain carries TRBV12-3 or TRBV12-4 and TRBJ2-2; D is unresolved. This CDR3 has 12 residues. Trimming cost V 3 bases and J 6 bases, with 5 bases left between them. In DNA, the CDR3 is TGTGCCAGCAGTTTTGGTTCCGGGGAGCTGTTTTTT. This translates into CASSFGSGELFF.

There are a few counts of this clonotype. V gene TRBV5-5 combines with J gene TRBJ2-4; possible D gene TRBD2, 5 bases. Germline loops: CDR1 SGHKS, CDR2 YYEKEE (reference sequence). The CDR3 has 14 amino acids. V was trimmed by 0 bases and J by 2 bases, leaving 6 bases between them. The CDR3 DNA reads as TGTGCCAGCAGCTTGGGGGAGACCAAAAACATTCAGTACTTC. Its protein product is CASSLGETKNIQYF.

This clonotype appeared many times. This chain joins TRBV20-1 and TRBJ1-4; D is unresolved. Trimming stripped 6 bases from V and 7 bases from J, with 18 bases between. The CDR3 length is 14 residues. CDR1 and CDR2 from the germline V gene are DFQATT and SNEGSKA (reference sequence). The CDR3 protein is CSAEALVEAEKLFF. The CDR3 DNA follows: TGCAGTGCCGAGGCCCTAGTAGAGGCTGAAAAACTGTTTTTT.

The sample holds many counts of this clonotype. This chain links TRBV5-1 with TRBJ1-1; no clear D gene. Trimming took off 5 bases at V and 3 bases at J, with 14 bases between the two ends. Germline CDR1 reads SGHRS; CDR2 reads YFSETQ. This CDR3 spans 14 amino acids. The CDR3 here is CASRGSSTDTEAFF. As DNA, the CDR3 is TGCGCCAGCAGGGGTAGCTCGACGGACACTGAAGCTTTCTTT.

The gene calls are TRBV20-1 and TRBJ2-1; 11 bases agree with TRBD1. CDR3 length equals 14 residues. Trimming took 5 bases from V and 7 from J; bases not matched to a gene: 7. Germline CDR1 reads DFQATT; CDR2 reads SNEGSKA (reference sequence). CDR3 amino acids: CSAPGTGGRNEQFF. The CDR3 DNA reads TGCAGTGCTCCCGGGACAGGGGGACGGAATGAGCAGTTCTTC.

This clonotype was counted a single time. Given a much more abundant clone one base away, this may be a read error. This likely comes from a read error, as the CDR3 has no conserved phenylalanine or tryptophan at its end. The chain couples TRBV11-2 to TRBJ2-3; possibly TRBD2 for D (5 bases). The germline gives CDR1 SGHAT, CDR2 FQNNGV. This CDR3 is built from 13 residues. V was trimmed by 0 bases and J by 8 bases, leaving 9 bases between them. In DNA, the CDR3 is TGTGCCAGCAGCTTAGATGGGAGCGGTACGCAGTATTCT. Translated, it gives CASSLDGSGTQYS.